These T cell receptor beta chains were read from a single sample in a study of shared clonotypes between healthy human individuals. Sequencing was performed with immunoSEQ multiplex PCR; in TCRdb, only in-frame clones are kept and a portion is missing. The table has about 380,000 clones, 96% seen once. Sequencing input: memory CD8+ T cells sorted from blood. Receptors were obtained from a man aged 25-40 years in good health. Both conserved end residues are part of each CDR3. D genes are given only for firm matches. The size field is filled for only some rows; it gives once, few, many or a size class.

V	J	size	D	DNA	CDR3
TRBV5-4	TRBJ1-2	NA	NA	TGTGCCAGCAGCTCGACCGCGTATGGCTACACCTTC	CASSSTAYGYTF
TRBV5-4	TRBJ2-2	NA	NA	TGTGCCTCTAAAGGGGTCACCGGGGAGCTGTTTTTT	CASKGVTGELFF
TRBV25-1	TRBJ2-3	NA	NA	TGTGCCAGCAGTGGCCTAAGCGGGAGCACAGATACGCAGTATTTT	CASSGLSGSTDTQYF
TRBV28	TRBJ1-2	NA	NA	TGTGCCAGCAGTTTCCAGGGTACTAACTATGGCTACACCTTC	CASSFQGTNYGYTF
TRBV7-8	TRBJ2-3	NA	NA	TGTGCCAGCAGCTCGGACGCGTACCGCACAGATACGCAGTATTTT	CASSSDAYRTDTQYF
TRBV2	TRBJ1-3	NA	NA	TGTGCCAGCAGACAGCAGGGATTGGGAAACACCATATATTTT	CASRQQGLGNTIYF
TRBV28	TRBJ2-3	NA	TRBD2	TGTGCCAGCAGAGATACTAGCGGGAGAGGGGGAGATACGCAGTATTTT	CASRDTSGRGGDTQYF
TRBV9	TRBJ1-4	NA	NA	TGTGCCAGCAGCACCCGTGGGGGCGGGAATGAAAAACTGTTTTTT	CASSTRGGGNEKLFF
TRBV7-9	TRBJ2-7	NA	TRBD2	TGTGCCAGCAGCTTAAGCAGGGAGGGATATCGAGAGCAGTACTTC	CASSLSREGYREQYF
TRBV7-8	TRBJ1-2	NA	TRBD1	TGTGCCAGCAGCTTAACGAGGACAGGGGGGAACTATGGCTACACCTTC	CASSLTRTGGNYGYTF
TRBV27	TRBJ2-7	NA	TRBD2	TGTGCCAGCAGGAGCCACCTTTGGACTAGCGCCTCCTACGAGCAGTACTTC	CASRSHLWTSASYEQYF
TRBV7-6	TRBJ1-4	NA	NA	TGTGCCAGCAGCTTGAGGGGGGGGCCTAATGAAAAACTGTTTTTT	CASSLRGGPNEKLFF
TRBV18	TRBJ1-2	NA	TRBD1	TGTGCCAGCTCGGCGACAGGGACGCATGGCTACACCTTC	CASSATGTHGYTF
TRBV11-1	TRBJ2-3	NA	NA	TGTGCCAGCAGCTTACTAGCGACAGATACGCAGTATTTT	CASSLLATDTQYF
TRBV28	TRBJ1-2	NA	NA	TGTGCCAGCAGTTCCGGGCGTGGGAGCTATGGCTACACCTTC	CASSSGRGSYGYTF
TRBV28	TRBJ2-5	NA	NA	TGTGCCAGCCGGAACAGGGAGACCCAGTACTTC	CASRNRETQYF
TRBV12-5	TRBJ2-7	once	TRBD2	TGTGCTTTGGTACGCCTAGCGGGAGCAGACTACGAGCAGTACTTC	CALVRLAGADYEQYF
TRBV7-9	TRBJ1-2	NA	NA	TGTGCCAGCAGCTTGGCGGCCTATGGCTACACCTTC	CASSLAAYGYTF
TRBV28	TRBJ2-3	NA	NA	TGTGCCAGTAGGGGCACAGATACGCAGTATTTT	CASRGTDTQYF
TRBV5-5	TRBJ2-1	NA	TRBD2	TGTGCCAGCAGCCTAGCGGGCAGCCCCTACAATGAGCAGTTCTTC	CASSLAGSPYNEQFF